The next 12 T cell receptor beta chains were all read from a single sample in a study of CD8+CD57+ T cells in acquired aplastic anemia. Genomic DNA was employed as the template in profiling TCR beta VDJ and CDR3. MiXCR was run by TCRdb on the reads, yielding one entry per CDR3 protein. This sample has hundreds of thousands of distinct CDR3 sequences; 55% to 75% occur once, and the top ten carry 3.5% to 4.5%. The sequenced sample was sorted CD4+, CD8+, or CD8+CD57+ T cells (not recorded which) from PBMCs. The receptors were sampled from a human donor in good health, serving as a control.

Turning to this clonotype: It may be a read error: a sequence one base away is much more abundant. The V call is TRBV12-3 or TRBV12-4, the J call TRBJ2-5, with D possibly called TRBD1 or TRBD2 (5 bases each). The CDR3 is 16 amino acids. V lost 0 bases to trimming and J lost 1 base, with 12 bases between them. The CDR3 coding sequence is TGTGCCAGCAGTTTAGCCACGGGACGGATCCAAGAGACCCAGTACTTC. It is translated as CASSLATGRIQETQYF.

This sequence joins TRBV7-2 and TRBJ2-7; TRBD1 matches at 10 bases. Germline assignment: CDR1 SGHTA and CDR2 FQGNSA. V gave up 3 bases and J gave up 4 bases; unmatched junction bases: 6. The CDR3 is made up of 15 amino acids. In nucleotides, the CDR3 is TGTGCCAGCAGCTTCCGGATGGGACAGGGGTACGAGCAGTACTTC. Translated, it gives CASSFRMGQGYEQYF.

A remark on this clonotype: At one boundary the junction diverges from the germline segment, which might be a read error. The rearrangement uses TRBV5-6 and TRBJ2-7, with 9 bases aligning to TRBD1. Germline loops: CDR1 SGHDT, CDR2 YYEEEE. The CDR3 length is 15 residues. CDR3 nucleotide sequence: TGTGCCAGCGGGGGACTTGGGACAGGGCTTTACGGGCAGTACTTC. Its translation: CASGGLGTGLYGQYF.

The chain has TRBV12-3 or TRBV12-4 and TRBJ1-5, with a possible D match to TRBD1 (5 bases). This CDR3 region has 14 residues. V gave up 7 bases and J gave up 1 base, with 11 bases separating them. The CDR3: CASKEDRSNQPQHF. In nucleotides, the CDR3 is TGTGCCAGCAAGGAAGACAGAAGCAATCAGCCCCAGCATTTT.

This clonotype occurred many times. The chain links TRBV20-1 to TRBJ1-4, with 9 positions matching TRBD1. In germline, CDR1 is DFQATT, CDR2 SNEGSKA (reference sequence). The CDR3 length is 14 residues. J lost 11 bases, V lost 6 bases, and 13 bases had no gene match. CDR3 nucleotides: TGCAGTGCAGGGCCGGGACAGGGTAGTAGTAAACTGTTTTTT. It codes for CSAGPGQGSSKLFF.

The chain uses TRBV7-9 and TRBJ2-1; 8 nucleotides agree with TRBD2. The junction had 11 bases not matched to a gene; V was cut back by 3 bases and J by 10 bases. Germline CDR1 reads SEHNR; CDR2 reads FQNEAQ (reference sequence). CDR3 size: 15 residues. The CDR3, as DNA: TGTGCCAGCAGCTTGGTTAGCGGGGTACGGTACGAGCAGTTCTTC. This translates into CASSLVSGVRYEQFF.

The chain's CDR3 is CASSLASGRATEAFF. DNA for the CDR3: TGTGCCAGCAGCTTGGCTTCTGGGAGGGCCACTGAAGCTTTCTTT. The chain is built from TRBV5-8 and TRBJ1-1, with D uncertain. CDR1 SGHTS and CDR2 YDEGEE come from the germline V gene. The CDR3 spans 15 residues. The V gene lost 0 bases and the J gene lost 4 bases, with 13 bases spanning the gap. Using reference TRBV5-8 and TRBJ1-1 for the parts outside the CDR3, the full variable domain is EAGVTQSPTHLIKTRGQQATLRCSPISGHTSVYWYQQALGLGLQFLLWYDEGEERNRGNFPPRFSGRQFPNYSSELNVNALELEDSALYLCASSLASGRATEAFFGQGTRLTVV.

This chain joins TRBV19 and TRBJ1-2, with a weak D call TRBD1 (6 bases). V gave up 9 bases and J gave up 6 bases, with 23 bases separating them. This CDR3 has 15 amino acids. The germline CDR1 and CDR2 sequences are LNHDA and SQIVND (reference sequence). The CDR3 nucleotides read TGTGCCAGCAGCTCCCGAGAACAGGGAAGGGATGGCTACACCTTC. Translating it yields CASSSREQGRDGYTF.

The V gene is TRBV19, the J gene TRBJ2-3, with 13 bases that match TRBD2. The CDR3 runs 17 residues. Germline V CDR1 and CDR2: LNHDA, SQIVND (reference sequence). J gave up 15 bases and V 6 bases, and 21 bases lay outside the gene matches. The CDR3 loop reads CASSSRTSGGGTQFFYF. CDR3 sequence (DNA): TGTGCCAGTAGCTCACGGACTAGCGGGGGTGGTACACAGTTCTTCTATTTT.

The chain uses TRBV14 and TRBJ1-6; D possibly corresponds to TRBD1 (5 bases). This CDR3 spans 15 amino acids. The V end was cut by 4 bases, the J end by 16 bases, with 23 bases between. The V gene's germline CDR1 is SGHDN and CDR2 FVKESK. For the CDR3, the DNA is TGTGCCAGCAGCCTGAAAGGCTGGGGCACTTCACATCTCCACTTT. It codes for CASSLKGWGTSHLHF. The full variable domain, rest sourced from reference TRBV14 and TRBJ1-6, is EAGVTQFPSHSVIEKGQTVTLRCDPISGHDNLYWYRRVMGKEIKFLLHFVKESKQDESGMPNNRFLAERTGGTYSTLKVQPAELEDSGVYFCASSLKGWGTSHLHFGNGTRLTVT.

This clonotype was detected many times. The chain employs TRBV28 and TRBJ1-2; 9 bases map to TRBD1. Unmatched junction bases numbered 1, after V lost 4 bases and J lost 4 bases. This CDR3 comprises 13 residues. Looked up from germline, CDR1 is MDHEN and CDR2 is SYDVKM. Here the CDR3 DNA reads TGTGCCAGCAGTTGGGGACAGGGCTATGGCTACACCTTC. Its translation: CASSWGQGYGYTF.

This clonotype was counted only a few times. V usage is TRBV24-1 and J usage is TRBJ2-3; 10 bases line up with TRBD2. Germline lookup yields CDR1 KGHDR and CDR2 SFDVKD. This CDR3 spans 17 amino acids. V lost 5 bases, J lost 1 base, and 8 bases stayed unmatched. This CDR3 is CATSVGGAGGRTDTQYF. CDR3 DNA: TGTGCCACCAGTGTCGGAGGAGCGGGAGGGCGCACAGATACGCAGTATTTT.